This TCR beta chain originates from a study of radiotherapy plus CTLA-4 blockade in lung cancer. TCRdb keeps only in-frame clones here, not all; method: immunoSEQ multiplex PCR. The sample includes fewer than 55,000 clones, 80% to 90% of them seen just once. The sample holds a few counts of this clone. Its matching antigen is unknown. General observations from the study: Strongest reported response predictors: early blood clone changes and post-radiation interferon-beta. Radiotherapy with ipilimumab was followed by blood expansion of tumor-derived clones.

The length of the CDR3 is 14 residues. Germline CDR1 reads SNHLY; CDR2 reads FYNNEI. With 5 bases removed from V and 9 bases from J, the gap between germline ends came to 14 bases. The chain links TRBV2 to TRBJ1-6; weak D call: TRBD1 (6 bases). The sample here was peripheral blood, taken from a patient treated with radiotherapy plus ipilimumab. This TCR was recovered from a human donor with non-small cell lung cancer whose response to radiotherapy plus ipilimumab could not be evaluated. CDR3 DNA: TGTGCCAGCAGTACAGGGTCGGTTGGTTCACCCCTCCACTTT. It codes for CASSTGSVGSPLHF.